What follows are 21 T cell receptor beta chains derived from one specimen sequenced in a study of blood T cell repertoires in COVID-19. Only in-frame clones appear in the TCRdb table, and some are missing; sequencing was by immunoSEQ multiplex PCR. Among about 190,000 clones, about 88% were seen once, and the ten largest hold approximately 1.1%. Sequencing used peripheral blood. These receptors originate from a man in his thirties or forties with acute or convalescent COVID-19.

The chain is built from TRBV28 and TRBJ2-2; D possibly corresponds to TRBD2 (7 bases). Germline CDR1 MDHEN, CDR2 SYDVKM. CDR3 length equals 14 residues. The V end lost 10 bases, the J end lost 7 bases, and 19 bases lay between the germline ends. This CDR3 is CATLRGGPGGELFF. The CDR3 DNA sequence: TGTGCCACCTTGAGGGGGGGGCCTGGCGGGGAGCTGTTTTTT.

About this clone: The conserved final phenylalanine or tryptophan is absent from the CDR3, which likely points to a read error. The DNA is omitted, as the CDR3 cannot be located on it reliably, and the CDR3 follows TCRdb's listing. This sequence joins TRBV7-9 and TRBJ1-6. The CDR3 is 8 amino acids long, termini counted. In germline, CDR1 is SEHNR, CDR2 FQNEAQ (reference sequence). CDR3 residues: CASSLSFS.

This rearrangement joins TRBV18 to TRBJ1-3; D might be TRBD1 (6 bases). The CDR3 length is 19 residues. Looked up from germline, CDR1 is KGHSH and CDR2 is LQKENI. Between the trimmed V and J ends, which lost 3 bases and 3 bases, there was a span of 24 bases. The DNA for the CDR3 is TGTGCCAGCTCACCGATATATCGTTCAGGGGTCCAGAGTGGAAACACCATATATTTT. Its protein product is CASSPIYRSGVQSGNTIYF.

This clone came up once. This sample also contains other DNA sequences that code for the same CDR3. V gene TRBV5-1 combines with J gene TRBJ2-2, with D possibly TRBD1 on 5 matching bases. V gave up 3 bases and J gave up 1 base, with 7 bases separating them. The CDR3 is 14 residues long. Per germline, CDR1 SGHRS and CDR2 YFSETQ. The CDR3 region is CASSSQGNTGELFF. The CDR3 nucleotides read TGCGCCAGCAGCTCCCAGGGGAACACCGGGGAGCTGTTTTTT.

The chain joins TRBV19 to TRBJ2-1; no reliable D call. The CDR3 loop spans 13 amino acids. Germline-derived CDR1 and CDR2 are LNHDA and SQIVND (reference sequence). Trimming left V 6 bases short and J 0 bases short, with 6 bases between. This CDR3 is CASRRSSYNEQFF. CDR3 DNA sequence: TGTGCCAGTAGGCGGAGCTCCTACAATGAGCAGTTCTTC.

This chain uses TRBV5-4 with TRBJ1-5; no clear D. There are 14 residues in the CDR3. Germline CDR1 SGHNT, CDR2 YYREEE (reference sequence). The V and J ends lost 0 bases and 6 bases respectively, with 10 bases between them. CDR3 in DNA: TGTGCCAGCAGCTTGGACGGGAATGGTCAGCCCCAGCATTTT. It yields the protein CASSLDGNGQPQHF.

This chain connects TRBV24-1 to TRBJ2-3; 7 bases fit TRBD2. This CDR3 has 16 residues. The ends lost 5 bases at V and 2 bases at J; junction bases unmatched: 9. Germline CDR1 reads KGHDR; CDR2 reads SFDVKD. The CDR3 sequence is CATSGASGVFTDTQYF. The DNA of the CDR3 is TGTGCCACCAGTGGGGCTAGCGGAGTTTTCACAGATACGCAGTATTTT.

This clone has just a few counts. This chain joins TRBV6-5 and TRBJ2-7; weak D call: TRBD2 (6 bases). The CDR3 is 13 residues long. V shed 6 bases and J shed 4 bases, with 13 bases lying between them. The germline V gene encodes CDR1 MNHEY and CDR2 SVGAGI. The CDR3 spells CASRLREIYEQYF. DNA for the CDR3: TGTGCCAGCAGGCTACGGGAGATATACGAGCAGTACTTC.

The DNA of the CDR3 is TGCGCCAGCAGTGGGGCCCCGACAGATACGCAGTATTTT. Amino acids: CASSGAPTDTQYF. The chain carries TRBV10-2 and TRBJ2-3; D is ambiguous. Deletions cut 4 bases from V and 3 bases from J, with 8 bases between. From germline, CDR1 is WSHSY and CDR2 SAAADI. The CDR3 spans 13 residues.

The CDR3 bases are TGTGCCAGCGGGACGACAGGGAGAGGTCAGCCCCAGCATTTT. Translated, it gives CASGTTGRGQPQHF. The gene calls are TRBV28 and TRBJ1-5; 7 bases are shared with TRBD1. This CDR3 contains 14 residues. The germline V gene encodes CDR1 MDHEN and CDR2 SYDVKM. V was pared by 8 bases and J by 6 bases, with 10 bases of the junction left unmatched.

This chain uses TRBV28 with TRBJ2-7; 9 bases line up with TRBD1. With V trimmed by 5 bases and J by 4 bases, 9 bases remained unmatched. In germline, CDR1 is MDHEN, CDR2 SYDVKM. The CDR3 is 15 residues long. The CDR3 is CASSSVGQGGYEQYF. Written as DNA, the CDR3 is TGTGCCAGCAGTAGCGTGGGACAGGGTGGGTACGAGCAGTACTTC.

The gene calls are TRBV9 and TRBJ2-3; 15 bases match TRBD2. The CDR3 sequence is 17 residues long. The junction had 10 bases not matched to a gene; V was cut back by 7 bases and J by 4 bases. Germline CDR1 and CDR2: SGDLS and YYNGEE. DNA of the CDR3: TGTGCCAGCTCCTTCGGACTAGCGGGGGGGCGCTCAGATACGCAGTATTTT. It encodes CASSFGLAGGRSDTQYF.

The CDR3 DNA reads TGTGCCAGCAGTTTGGGGGCCGCAACTAATGAAAAACTGTTTTTT. Translated: CASSLGAATNEKLFF. The V gene is TRBV6-6, the J gene TRBJ1-4; D may be TRBD1 (6 bases). The CDR3 sequence is 15 residues long. CDR1 and CDR2 from the germline V gene are MNHNY and SVGAGI (reference sequence). V dropped 4 bases and J dropped 0 bases, with 9 bases sitting between them.

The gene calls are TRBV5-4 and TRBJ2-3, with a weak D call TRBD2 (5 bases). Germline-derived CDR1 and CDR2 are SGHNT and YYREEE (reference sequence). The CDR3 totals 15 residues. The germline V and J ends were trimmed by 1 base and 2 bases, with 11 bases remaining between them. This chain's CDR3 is CASSLKVDSTDTQYF. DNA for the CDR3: TGTGCCAGCAGCTTGAAGGTGGACTCCACAGATACGCAGTATTTT.

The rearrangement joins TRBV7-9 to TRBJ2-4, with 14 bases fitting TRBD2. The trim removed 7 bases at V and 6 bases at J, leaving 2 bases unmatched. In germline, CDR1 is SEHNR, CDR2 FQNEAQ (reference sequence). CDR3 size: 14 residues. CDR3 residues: CASIGTSGRNIQYF. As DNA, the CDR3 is TGTGCCAGCATCGGGACTAGCGGGAGAAACATTCAGTACTTC.

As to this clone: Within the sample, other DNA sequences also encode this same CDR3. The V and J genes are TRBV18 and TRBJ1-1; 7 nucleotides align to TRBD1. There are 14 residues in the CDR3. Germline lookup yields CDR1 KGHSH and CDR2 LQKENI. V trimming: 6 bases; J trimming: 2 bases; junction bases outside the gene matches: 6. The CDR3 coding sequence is TGTGCCAGCTCTCGACAGGGCGGAAACACTGAAGCTTTCTTT. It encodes CASSRQGGNTEAFF.

CDR3 in amino acids: CASFGLAVSTDTQYF. CDR3 sequence (DNA): TGTGCCAGCTTCGGACTAGCGGTTAGCACAGATACGCAGTATTTT. The chain links TRBV28 to TRBJ2-3; the match to TRBD2 covers 10 bases. Germline V gene sequence: CDR1 MDHEN, CDR2 SYDVKM. J was trimmed by 0 bases and V by 8 bases; bases with no gene match: 5. This CDR3 has 15 residues.

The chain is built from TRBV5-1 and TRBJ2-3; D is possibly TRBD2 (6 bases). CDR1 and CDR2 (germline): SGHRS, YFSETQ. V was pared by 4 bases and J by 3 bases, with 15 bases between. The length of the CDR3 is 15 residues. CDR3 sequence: CASSPGTHLTDTQYF. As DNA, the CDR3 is TGCGCCAGCAGCCCCGGGACTCACCTGACAGATACGCAGTATTTT.

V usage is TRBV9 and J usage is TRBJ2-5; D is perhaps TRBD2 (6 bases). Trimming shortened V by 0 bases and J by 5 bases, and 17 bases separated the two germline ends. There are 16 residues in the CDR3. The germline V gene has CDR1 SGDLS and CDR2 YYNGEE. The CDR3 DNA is TGTGCCAGCAGCGTAGCCGGCGGGGCCCCTTCTGAGACCCAGTACTTC. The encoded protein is CASSVAGGAPSETQYF.

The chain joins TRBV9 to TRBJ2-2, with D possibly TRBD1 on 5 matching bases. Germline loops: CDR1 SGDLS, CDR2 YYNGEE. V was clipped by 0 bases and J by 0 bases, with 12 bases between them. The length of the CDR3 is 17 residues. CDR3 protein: CASSVGNRRTNTGELFF. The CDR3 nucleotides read TGTGCCAGCAGCGTAGGGAACAGGCGAACGAACACCGGGGAGCTGTTTTTT.

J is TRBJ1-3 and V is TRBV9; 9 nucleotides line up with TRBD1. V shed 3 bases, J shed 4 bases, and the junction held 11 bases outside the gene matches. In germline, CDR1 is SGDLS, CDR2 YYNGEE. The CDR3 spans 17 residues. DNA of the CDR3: TGTGCCAGCAGCGCCCCAAGGGGGACAGGGAACGGAAACACCATATATTTT. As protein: CASSAPRGTGNGNTIYF.